Described below is a single T cell receptor beta chain sequence and its context. Its binding antigen is unknown. It has no much larger one-base neighbor in the sample; base qualities were not kept. The sample comes from a study of beta chain features in type 1 diabetes (dated by TCRdb to 2016 to 2019). For the wider study: No differences in mean age, gender distribution, total cell number or subset yield were found between patients and healthy donors. Regulatory and stem cell-like memory subsets were isolated from only 8 patients and roughly 8 healthy donors, whereas naive and central memory subsets came from all 28 donors. A total of 90 million to 140 million sorted cells were examined across all samples, and RNA yield correlated strongly with the number of cells per subset. The study compared the TCRB repertoires of sorted circulating CD4+ T cell subsets in recently diagnosed type 1 diabetes patients with those in matched healthy donors. Findings and caveats that apply to the study as a whole: Sequencing cDNA rather than genomic DNA could over-represent highly expressing activated cells, although activation and CD3 levels did not differ between groups. Naive, central memory and regulatory TCRB repertoires appeared more similar among patients than among healthy donors. Patients with type 1 diabetes made fewer insertions and deleted more nucleotides at VDJ recombination sites, implying thymic rearrangement abnormalities. Type 1 diabetes patients showed a moderate but significant shortening of TCRB CDR3 length in all four CD4+ subsets. Shorter templates might be favored by PCR, yet because patient and control samples were amplified and corrected together, any such skew would affect both groups equally. Because the HLA sub-analyses included only small numbers of individuals, any influence of HLA type on TCRB rearrangement was left unresolved.

Each donor gave one peripheral blood draw, roughly 0.12 L on average, collected into heparinised tubes. Using a panel that included CD45RO, CCR7, CD25, CD127, CD95 and CD27, naive, central memory, regulatory and stem cell-like memory CD4+ T cells were sorted on a BD FACSAria II. Every sorted population had a purity above 98%. Right away, PBMCs were isolated by Lymphoprep density gradient centrifugation and were stained directly, with no culture step. So that batch effects would be minimized, each experiment stained and sorted samples in pairs, pairing one healthy donor with one patient. All of the isolated RNA was reverse transcribed with the High Capacity cDNA Reverse Transcription Kit, so expressed TCRB transcripts were sequenced. Deep immunoSEQ sequencing was applied to naive, central memory and regulatory T cell samples, giving an average of roughly 3.5 million total reads per sample. After sorted cells were lysed in RLT buffer, RNA was extracted with DNase-treated RNeasy Micro or Mini kits, with the choice depending on cell number. Each cell subset was processed on its own to prevent cross-contamination, while patient and healthy donor samples were processed together. The immunoSEQ multiplex PCR was used to amplify TCRB sequences from cDNA, yielding 87-bp fragments that span the CDR3 region. The amplicons were sequenced using the Illumina HiSeq platform. Turning to the authors' computational methods: PCR bias was corrected computationally using synthetic template baselines, and reads within Hamming distance 2 were collapsed, with unmergeable singletons discarded. Reads were aligned to IMGT to assign V, D and J genes, CDR3 length, and insertions or deletions at six rearrangement sites. Clonotype counts were normalized to sorted cell number within each subset before computing true diversity and Gini coefficients with the tcR R package. The overlap coefficient, calculated on TCRB nucleotide sequences, was used to measure repertoire sharing. Out-of-frame TCRB sequences from naive cells were analyzed as a proxy for the pre-selection repertoire. This immuneACCESS table, as held by TCRdb, lists in-frame sequences with V and J called but not all clones. Of the missing ones, under half trace to an unresolved V gene in checked studies; the others have no known cause. D and trimming come from the DNA, and the V and J calls and clone size come from that table. The sample profile shows a few hundred thousand clones; under 20% of them were found once. The ten most abundant clones make up 0.08% to 0.095% of the sample.

There are 15 amino acids in the CDR3, from cysteine to phenylalanine inclusive. The sequence is cut down to CDR3 DNA, 45 bases in frame from base 1. V and J are trimmed by 6 bases and 2 bases, and the gene matches miss 9 bases of the junction. CDR1 SGHRS and CDR2 YFSETQ are derived from the germline V gene. This clonotype was sampled from a man aged 30 to 39 with type 1 diabetes. The chain is encoded by TRBV5-1 joined to TRBJ2-3; 7 nucleotides in the junction match TRBD1. The material sequenced was naive CD4+ T cells from blood. The cell subset or site label here, explained by the study, means: true naive CD4+ T cells. The CDR3 region has the sequence CASKTPGQITDTQYF. The bases read TGCGCCAGCAAGACTCCGGGACAGATCACAGATACGCAGTATTTT.